The 15 T cell receptor beta chains below were found in one sample sequenced in a study of blood T cell repertoires in COVID-19. Some clones are missing from TCRdb's copy, which holds only in-frame ones; the method was immunoSEQ multiplex PCR. Seen here are approximately 470,000 clones, roughly nine tenths observed once, and the top ten hold 0.7%. The material sequenced was PBMCs or T cells enriched from blood (not recorded which). The receptors derive from a woman aged 18-29 years who had recovered from COVID-19.

The chain recombines TRBV2 with TRBJ2-5, with 7 bases aligning to TRBD1. Germline CDR1 and CDR2: SNHLY and FYNNEI. The V and J ends lost 5 bases and 5 bases, in that order; junction bases with no gene match: 11. The CDR3 sequence is 15 residues long. The CDR3 bases are TGTGCCAGCAGTTCCTCCCGACAGGGTGGGGAGACCCAGTACTTC. It translates to CASSSSRQGGETQYF. The full variable domain, its missing parts supplied by reference TRBV2 and TRBJ2-5, is EPEVTQTPSHQVTQMGQEVILRCVPISNHLYFYWYRQILGQKVEFLVSFYNNEISEKSEIFDDQFSVERPDGSNFTLKIRSTKLEDSAMYFCASSSSRQGGETQYFGPGTRLLVL.

The rearrangement joins TRBV7-2 to TRBJ1-2; 9 bases agree with TRBD1. Per germline, CDR1 SGHTA and CDR2 FQGNSA. J gave up 6 bases and V 1 base, and 9 bases lay outside the gene matches. The CDR3 loop spans 16 amino acids. CDR3 region: CASSLGGAQGANGYTF. For the CDR3, the DNA is TGTGCCAGCAGCTTAGGGGGGGCACAGGGGGCGAATGGCTACACCTTC.

The rearrangement uses TRBV10-1 and TRBJ1-1, with a possible D match to TRBD1 (5 bases). Trimming removed 6 bases from V and 2 bases from J, with 16 bases in between. CDR3 length equals 15 residues. The germline gives CDR1 WNHNN, CDR2 SYGVQD (reference sequence). CDR3 sequence reads: CASSPGRTYNTEAFF. CDR3 DNA sequence: TGCGCCAGCAGCCCTGGACGGACATATAACACTGAAGCTTTCTTT.

The chain is built from TRBV4-1 and TRBJ1-1, with TRBD1 identical over 7 bases. There are 16 residues in the CDR3. Trimming took 4 bases from V and 6 from J; bases not matched to a gene: 14. Per germline, CDR1 MGHRA and CDR2 YSYEKL. In DNA form, the CDR3 reads TGCGCCAGCAGCCCCCGGGACAGTGGGAGTGGAGCTGAAGCTTTCTTT. This translates into CASSPRDSGSGAEAFF.

J is TRBJ2-5 and V is TRBV30; 9 nucleotides agree with TRBD2. The CDR3 covers 17 residues. After removal of 0 bases from V and 5 bases from J, the junction contained 13 bases not matched to a gene. The germline V gene encodes CDR1 GTSNPN and CDR2 SVGIG (reference sequence). The CDR3 bases are TGTGCCTGGAGTGTACGTCGGCGGGGGGGCCTCCGGGAGACCCAGTACTTC. This encodes CAWSVRRRGGLRETQYF.

V and J are TRBV7-8 and TRBJ1-2; 9 bases agree with TRBD1. From germline, CDR1 is SGHVS and CDR2 FQNEAQ. The V gene end was trimmed by 4 bases and the J gene end by 2 bases; junction bases not matched to a gene: 5. The CDR3 has 15 residues. The CDR3 DNA reads TGTGCCAGCAGCTATAACAGGGGGCCGAACTATGGCTACACCTTC. As protein: CASSYNRGPNYGYTF.

This chain links TRBV3-1 (or the pseudogene TRBV3-2) with TRBJ2-5, with TRBD2 identical over 10 bases. Germline CDR1 reads LGHDT; CDR2 reads YNNKEL (reference sequence). This CDR3 is 15 amino acids long. The trim removed 4 bases at V and 4 bases at J, leaving 6 bases unmatched. Written as DNA, the CDR3 is TGTGCCAGCAGCCCTCAGCGGGGGGGCGGAGAGACCCAGTACTTC. Protein product: CASSPQRGGGETQYF.

This chain connects TRBV7-2 to TRBJ1-1, with D perhaps TRBD1 (6 bases). Germline V lookup: CDR1 SGHTA, CDR2 FQGNSA. V lost 5 bases and J 5 bases, leaving 18 bases between the germline ends. The CDR3 is made up of 15 amino acids. This CDR3 reads CASSPNRAGGTEAFF. The DNA for the CDR3 is TGTGCCAGCAGCCCCAACAGGGCGGGGGGGACTGAAGCTTTCTTT.

The rearrangement joins TRBV3-1 (or the pseudogene TRBV3-2) to TRBJ2-7; TRBD2 aligns across 8 bases. CDR1 is LGHDT and CDR2 is YNNKEL in the germline V gene (reference sequence). V shed 4 bases and J 6 bases; nucleotides not matched to a gene: 8. The CDR3 has 14 residues. CDR3 in DNA: TGTGCCAGCAGCCGCTCCGGGACTAGAGGCGAGCAGTACTTC. Protein sequence: CASSRSGTRGEQYF.

This chain joins TRBV24-1 and TRBJ1-5; 9 bases are shared with TRBD1. J lost 2 bases, V lost 10 bases, and 5 bases had no gene match. This CDR3 region has 14 residues. From germline, CDR1 is KGHDR and CDR2 SFDVKD. CDR3 protein: CATQGQGGNQPQHF. Here the CDR3 DNA reads TGTGCCACACAGGGACAGGGCGGCAATCAGCCCCAGCATTTT.

This clone was picked up one time. This chain connects TRBV6-1 to TRBJ1-2; TRBD1 matches at 8 bases. The CDR3 is 14 amino acids. Germline trimming cut 1 base from V and 5 bases from J; bases unmatched to any gene: 3. The germline CDR1 and CDR2 sequences are MNHNS and SASEGT. The chain's CDR3 is CASSEGTGNYGYTF. The CDR3 DNA reads TGTGCCAGCAGTGAAGGGACAGGGAATTATGGCTACACCTTC.

V usage is TRBV28 and J usage is TRBJ1-6; no definite D call. There are 18 residues in the CDR3. Per the germline V gene, CDR1 is MDHEN and CDR2 is SYDVKM. V lost 3 bases and J lost 0, with 15 bases in between. The CDR3 DNA sequence: TGTGCCAGCAGTTTTCTGGACTTCTCCCTCTCCTATAATTCACCCCTCCACTTT. Protein sequence: CASSFLDFSLSYNSPLHF.

The rearrangement links TRBV9 to TRBJ1-5; D uncertain. This CDR3 is built from 14 residues. With 3 bases removed from V and 7 bases from J, the gap between germline ends came to 14 bases. The V gene's germline CDR1 is SGDLS and CDR2 YYNGEE. The CDR3 spells CASSGHASNQPQHF. The CDR3 DNA reads as TGTGCCAGCAGCGGTCATGCGAGTAACCAGCCCCAGCATTTT. Full variable domain (outside the CDR3, taken from reference TRBV9 and TRBJ1-5): DSGVTQTPKHLITATGQRVTLRCSPRSGDLSVYWYQQSLDQGLQFLIQYYNGEERAKGNILERFSAQQFPDLHSELNLSSLELGDSALYFCASSGHASNQPQHFGDGTRLSIL.

V and J are TRBV5-1 and TRBJ2-6, with unresolved D. Germline CDR1 and CDR2: SGHRS and YFSETQ. V was clipped by 4 bases and J by 0 bases, with 14 bases between them. CDR3 length: 17 residues. This CDR3 is CASSRGILGSGANVLTF. In DNA, the CDR3 is TGCGCCAGCAGCAGAGGTATTTTAGGCTCTGGGGCCAACGTCCTGACTTTC.

Note on this clone: The sample holds other DNA sequences that translate to the same CDR3. The chain joins TRBV7-8 to TRBJ2-7, with TRBD2 matching 11 bases. Germline V CDR1 and CDR2: SGHVS, FQNEAQ. The CDR3 contains 14 residues. J lost 4 bases, V lost 1 base, and 0 bases had no gene match. CDR3 region: CASSLGLAGYEQYF. DNA for the CDR3: TGTGCCAGCAGCTTAGGACTAGCGGGGTACGAGCAGTACTTC.